This is a list of T cell receptor beta chains from one sample in a study of beta chain features in type 1 diabetes. The table came from immunoSEQ multiplex PCR; TCRdb's copy has only in-frame clones and leaves some out. There are approximately 250,000 clones in the sample; roughly 13% occur only once, and 0.026% lies in the top ten. The sample consisted of naive CD4+ T cells from blood. The receptors were gathered from a middle-aged woman in good health. CDR3s include the opening cysteine and the closing phenylalanine or tryptophan. The order of the fields is J gene, D gene, clone size, V gene, CDR3 protein, CDR3 DNA. A D gene is named only where the DNA matches it firmly. For some rows the clone size is stated as once, few or many, or as a class when expanded; others skip it.

j_call: TRBJ1-6
d_call: TRBD1
clone_size: few
v_call: TRBV5-4
cdr3_aa: CASSLAGQVINSPLHF
cdr3_nt: TGTGCCAGCAGCTTGGCGGGACAGGTGATTAATTCACCCCTCCACTTT

j_call: TRBJ2-3
d_call: TRBD1
clone_size: .
v_call: TRBV9
cdr3_aa: CASSALIGGLDTQYF
cdr3_nt: TGTGCCAGCAGCGCCCTAATAGGGGGCCTAGATACGCAGTATTTT

j_call: TRBJ1-2
d_call: TRBD1
clone_size: .
v_call: TRBV18
cdr3_aa: CASSPPSIRTGRGNYGYTF
cdr3_nt: TGTGCCAGCTCACCACCAAGTATAAGGACAGGGAGGGGAAACTATGGCTACACCTTC

j_call: TRBJ2-7
d_call: .
clone_size: .
v_call: TRBV7-9
cdr3_aa: CASSPLPTEQYF
cdr3_nt: TGTGCCAGCAGCCCCTTGCCGACAGAGCAGTACTTC

j_call: TRBJ1-2
d_call: TRBD1
clone_size: .
v_call: TRBV6-5
cdr3_aa: CASRGQIYGYTF
cdr3_nt: TGTGCCAGCAGGGGACAGATCTATGGCTACACCTTC

j_call: TRBJ2-1
d_call: TRBD2
clone_size: few
v_call: TRBV2
cdr3_aa: CASRPGTSGGLGFF
cdr3_nt: TGTGCCAGCAGACCCGGGACTAGCGGGGGCCTAGGGTTCTTC

j_call: TRBJ2-1
d_call: .
clone_size: .
v_call: TRBV18
cdr3_aa: CASSPGTQLNNEQFF
cdr3_nt: TGTGCCAGCTCACCAGGGACACAACTGAACAATGAGCAGTTCTTC

j_call: TRBJ2-1
d_call: .
clone_size: few
v_call: TRBV9
cdr3_aa: CASSVEAGRNEQFF
cdr3_nt: TGTGCCAGCAGCGTAGAGGCGGGGAGAAATGAGCAGTTCTTC

j_call: TRBJ2-3
d_call: TRBD2
clone_size: few
v_call: TRBV19
cdr3_aa: CASSRSGAGGPDTQYF
cdr3_nt: TGTGCCAGTAGTAGGTCGGGAGCGGGGGGCCCCGATACGCAGTATTTT

j_call: TRBJ2-3
d_call: .
clone_size: many
v_call: TRBV14
cdr3_aa: CASSQDPARSDTQYF
cdr3_nt: TGTGCCAGCAGCCAAGATCCAGCGAGGAGCGATACGCAGTATTTT

j_call: TRBJ2-7
d_call: .
clone_size: .
v_call: TRBV11-2
cdr3_aa: CASSPPRYHYEQYF
cdr3_nt: TGTGCCAGCAGCCCTCCGAGATACCACTACGAGCAGTACTTC

j_call: TRBJ1-5
d_call: TRBD1
clone_size: few
v_call: TRBV19
cdr3_aa: CASSIRGQRAQPQHF
cdr3_nt: TGTGCCAGTAGTATTAGGGGACAGCGGGCTCAGCCCCAGCATTTT

j_call: TRBJ2-2
d_call: TRBD1
clone_size: few
v_call: TRBV18
cdr3_aa: CASSPGTGGNTGELFF
cdr3_nt: TGTGCCAGCTCACCAGGAACAGGGGGTAACACCGGGGAGCTGTTTTTT

j_call: TRBJ2-7
d_call: TRBD1
clone_size: .
v_call: TRBV15
cdr3_aa: CATSRPWDRVYEQYF
cdr3_nt: TGTGCCACCAGCAGACCTTGGGACAGGGTCTACGAGCAGTACTTC

j_call: TRBJ2-3
d_call: .
clone_size: .
v_call: TRBV9
cdr3_aa: CASSRRHGGSTDTQYF
cdr3_nt: TGTGCCAGCAGCAGACGCCACGGGGGTAGCACAGATACGCAGTATTTT

j_call: TRBJ2-3
d_call: TRBD2
clone_size: .
v_call: TRBV11-2
cdr3_aa: CASSSPGLAGARDTQYF
cdr3_nt: TGTGCCAGCAGCTCCCCAGGACTAGCGGGGGCGCGGGATACGCAGTATTTT

j_call: TRBJ2-7
d_call: TRBD2
clone_size: .
v_call: TRBV9
cdr3_aa: CASSVGRGGPYEQYF
cdr3_nt: TGTGCCAGCAGCGTAGGGCGGGGGGGCCCCTACGAGCAGTACTTC

j_call: TRBJ2-1
d_call: .
clone_size: .
v_call: TRBV19
cdr3_aa: CASSLTRSNEQFF
cdr3_nt: TGTGCCAGTAGTCTTACTAGATCCAATGAGCAGTTCTTC

j_call: TRBJ2-5
d_call: TRBD2
clone_size: .
v_call: TRBV2
cdr3_aa: CASSEEGTRAGVGVYF
cdr3_nt: TGTGCCAGCAGTGAAGAAGGGACTAGGGCTGGGGTCGGGGTTTACTTC

j_call: TRBJ2-5
d_call: .
clone_size: few
v_call: TRBV4-2
cdr3_aa: CASSSPDQETQYF
cdr3_nt: TGTGCCAGCAGCTCCCCGGACCAAGAGACCCAGTACTTC

j_call: TRBJ1-2
d_call: .
clone_size: few
v_call: TRBV9
cdr3_aa: CASSVDSGGYTF
cdr3_nt: TGTGCCAGCAGCGTCGATTCGGGTGGCTACACCTTC

j_call: TRBJ2-5
d_call: .
clone_size: .
v_call: TRBV19
cdr3_aa: CASAEGGGFPQEAQYF
cdr3_nt: TGTGCCAGTGCCGAGGGGGGGGGTTTCCCTCAAGAGGCCCAGTACTTC

j_call: TRBJ1-2
d_call: .
clone_size: .
v_call: TRBV27
cdr3_aa: CASSSDRLNYGYTF
cdr3_nt: TGTGCCAGCAGTTCTGACAGGCTAAACTATGGCTACACCTTC

j_call: TRBJ2-5
d_call: .
clone_size: .
v_call: TRBV6-5
cdr3_aa: CASSRPLGWQETQYF
cdr3_nt: TGTGCCAGCAGTCGACCACTAGGATGGCAAGAGACCCAGTACTTC

j_call: TRBJ1-3
d_call: .
clone_size: few
v_call: TRBV18
cdr3_aa: CASSPRADQDTIYF
cdr3_nt: TGTGCCAGCTCACCACGGGCCGATCAGGACACCATATATTTT

j_call: TRBJ1-2
d_call: TRBD1
clone_size: few
v_call: TRBV19
cdr3_aa: CASSIGQVNYGYTF
cdr3_nt: TGTGCCAGTAGTATCGGACAGGTTAACTATGGCTACACCTTC

j_call: TRBJ2-3
d_call: .
clone_size: .
v_call: TRBV7-2
cdr3_aa: CASSSRVLTDTQYF
cdr3_nt: TGTGCCAGCAGCTCGCGCGTCCTCACAGATACGCAGTATTTT

j_call: TRBJ1-1
d_call: .
clone_size: .
v_call: TRBV6-5
cdr3_aa: CASTRVGNTEAFF
cdr3_nt: TGTGCCAGCACCCGCGTCGGGAACACTGAAGCTTTCTTT

j_call: TRBJ2-7
d_call: .
clone_size: .
v_call: TRBV27
cdr3_aa: CASSIAAGTSEQYF
cdr3_nt: TGTGCCAGCAGTATAGCGGCGGGTACATCCGAGCAGTACTTC

j_call: TRBJ2-5
d_call: TRBD1
clone_size: .
v_call: TRBV6-5
cdr3_aa: CASSYGDRGHMGAQYF
cdr3_nt: TGTGCCAGCAGTTACGGGGACAGGGGGCATATGGGGGCCCAGTACTTC

j_call: TRBJ1-4
d_call: .
clone_size: few
v_call: TRBV18
cdr3_aa: CASSPREGQHEKLFF
cdr3_nt: TGTGCCAGCTCACCAAGGGAGGGGCAGCATGAAAAACTGTTTTTT

j_call: TRBJ1-2
d_call: TRBD1
clone_size: .
v_call: TRBV10-3
cdr3_aa: CAIPHVPGQPNYGYTF
cdr3_nt: TGTGCCATACCCCACGTACCGGGACAGCCAAACTATGGCTACACCTTC

j_call: TRBJ2-1
d_call: .
clone_size: few
v_call: TRBV29-1
cdr3_aa: CSVRGLSAYNEQFF
cdr3_nt: TGCAGCGTCAGGGGCCTCTCAGCATACAATGAGCAGTTCTTC

j_call: TRBJ2-5
d_call: .
clone_size: few
v_call: TRBV19
cdr3_aa: CASSGGAQETQYF
cdr3_nt: TGTGCCAGTAGTGGCGGGGCTCAAGAGACCCAGTACTTC

j_call: TRBJ1-4
d_call: .
clone_size: .
v_call: TRBV7-9
cdr3_aa: CASSLGVGADEKLFF
cdr3_nt: TGTGCCAGCAGCTTAGGAGTGGGGGCCGATGAAAAACTGTTTTTT

j_call: TRBJ2-7
d_call: .
clone_size: .
v_call: TRBV18
cdr3_aa: CASSPSELQQITYF
cdr3_nt: TGTGCCAGCTCACCATCCGAATTACAGCAGATAACGTACTTC

j_call: TRBJ1-4
d_call: .
clone_size: .
v_call: TRBV5-1
cdr3_aa: CASRVVGVANEKLFF
cdr3_nt: TGCGCCAGCAGGGTCGTCGGGGTGGCTAATGAAAAACTGTTTTTT

j_call: TRBJ2-1
d_call: TRBD1
clone_size: few
v_call: TRBV11-2
cdr3_aa: CASSPRQGQNEQFF
cdr3_nt: TGTGCCAGCAGCCCGAGACAGGGCCAAAATGAGCAGTTCTTC

j_call: TRBJ1-2
d_call: .
clone_size: few
v_call: TRBV11-2
cdr3_aa: CASSLGTPWTAYGYTF
cdr3_nt: TGTGCCAGCAGCTTAGGTACCCCCTGGACAGCCTATGGCTACACCTTC

j_call: TRBJ1-5
d_call: TRBD1
clone_size: few
v_call: TRBV4-1
cdr3_aa: CASSQDGTGVNQPQHF
cdr3_nt: TGCGCCAGCAGCCAAGATGGGACAGGAGTAAATCAGCCCCAGCATTTT

j_call: TRBJ2-4
d_call: TRBD1
clone_size: .
v_call: TRBV9
cdr3_aa: CASSVGWTGPHIQYF
cdr3_nt: TGTGCCAGCAGCGTAGGTTGGACAGGACCACACATTCAGTACTTC

j_call: TRBJ2-7
d_call: TRBD1
clone_size: .
v_call: TRBV5-1
cdr3_aa: CASSSGQGYEQYF
cdr3_nt: TGCGCCAGCAGTTCTGGACAGGGCTACGAGCAGTACTTC

j_call: TRBJ2-3
d_call: .
clone_size: few
v_call: TRBV18
cdr3_aa: CASSPESTDTQYF
cdr3_nt: TGTGCCAGCTCACCAGAGAGCACAGATACGCAGTATTTT

j_call: TRBJ2-7
d_call: TRBD1
clone_size: few
v_call: TRBV7-9
cdr3_aa: CASSTGTGISYEQYF
cdr3_nt: TGTGCCAGCAGCACCGGGACAGGCATCTCCTACGAGCAGTACTTC

j_call: TRBJ2-7
d_call: .
clone_size: few
v_call: TRBV21-1
cdr3_aa: CASSWRAPGRDEQYF
cdr3_nt: TGTGCCAGCAGTTGGAGGGCCCCGGGCCGGGACGAGCAGTACTTC

j_call: TRBJ1-1
d_call: .
clone_size: few
v_call: TRBV7-8
cdr3_aa: CASSLGRGGMNTEAFF
cdr3_nt: TGTGCCAGCAGCTTAGGACGGGGGGGGATGAACACTGAAGCTTTCTTT